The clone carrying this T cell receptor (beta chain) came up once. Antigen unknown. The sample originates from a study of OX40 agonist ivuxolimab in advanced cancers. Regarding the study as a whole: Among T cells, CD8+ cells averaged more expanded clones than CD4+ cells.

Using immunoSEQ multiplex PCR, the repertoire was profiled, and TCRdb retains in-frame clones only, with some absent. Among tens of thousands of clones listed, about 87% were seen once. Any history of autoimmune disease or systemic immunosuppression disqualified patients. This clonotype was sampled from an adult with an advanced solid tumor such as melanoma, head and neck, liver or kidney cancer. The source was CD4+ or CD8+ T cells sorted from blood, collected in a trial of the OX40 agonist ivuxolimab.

The CDR3 bases are TGTGCCAGCTCACCCGTTGCACTAGCGGGATACAATGAGCAGTTCTTC. Translating it yields CASSPVALAGYNEQFF. The chain is built from TRBV18 and TRBJ2-1; 10 nucleotides line up with TRBD2. CDR1 KGHSH and CDR2 LQKENI come from the germline V gene. The J segment lost 4 bases and the V segment lost 3 bases, leaving 6 bases of the junction unmatched. CDR3 length equals 16 residues.